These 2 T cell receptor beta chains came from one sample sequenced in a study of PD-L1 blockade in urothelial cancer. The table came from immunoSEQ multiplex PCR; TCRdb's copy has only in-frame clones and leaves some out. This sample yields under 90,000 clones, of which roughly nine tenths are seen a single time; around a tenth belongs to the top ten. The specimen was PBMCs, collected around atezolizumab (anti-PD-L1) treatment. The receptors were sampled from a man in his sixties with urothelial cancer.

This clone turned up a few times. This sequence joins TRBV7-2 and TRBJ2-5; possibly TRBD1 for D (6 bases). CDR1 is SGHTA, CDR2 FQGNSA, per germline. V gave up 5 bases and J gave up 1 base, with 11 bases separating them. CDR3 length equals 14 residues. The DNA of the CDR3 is TGTGCCAGCAGCCCTGGACAGCGCCAAGAGACCCAGTACTTC. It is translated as CASSPGQRQETQYF.

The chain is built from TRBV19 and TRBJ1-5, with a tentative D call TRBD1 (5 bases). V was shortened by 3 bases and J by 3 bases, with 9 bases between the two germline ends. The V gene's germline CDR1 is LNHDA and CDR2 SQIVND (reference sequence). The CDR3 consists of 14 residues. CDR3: CASSIQGDNQPQHF. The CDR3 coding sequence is TGTGCCAGTAGTATCCAAGGGGACAATCAGCCCCAGCATTTT.